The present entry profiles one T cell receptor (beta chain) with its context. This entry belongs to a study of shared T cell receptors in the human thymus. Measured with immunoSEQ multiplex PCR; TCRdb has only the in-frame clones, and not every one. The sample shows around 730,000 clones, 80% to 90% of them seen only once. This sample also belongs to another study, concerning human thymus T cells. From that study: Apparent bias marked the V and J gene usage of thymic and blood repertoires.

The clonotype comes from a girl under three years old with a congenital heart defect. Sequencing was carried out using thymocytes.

CDR3 sequence (DNA): TGCAGCGTTGGGACACCCCAGGGAGAGCAGTACTTC. It codes for CSVGTPQGEQYF. V and J are TRBV29-1 and TRBJ2-7; tentative D call: TRBD1 (5 bases). Germline V lookup: CDR1 SQVTM, CDR2 ANQGSEA. CDR3 length: 12 residues. Trimming took 4 bases from V and 7 from J, leaving 14 bases between them.